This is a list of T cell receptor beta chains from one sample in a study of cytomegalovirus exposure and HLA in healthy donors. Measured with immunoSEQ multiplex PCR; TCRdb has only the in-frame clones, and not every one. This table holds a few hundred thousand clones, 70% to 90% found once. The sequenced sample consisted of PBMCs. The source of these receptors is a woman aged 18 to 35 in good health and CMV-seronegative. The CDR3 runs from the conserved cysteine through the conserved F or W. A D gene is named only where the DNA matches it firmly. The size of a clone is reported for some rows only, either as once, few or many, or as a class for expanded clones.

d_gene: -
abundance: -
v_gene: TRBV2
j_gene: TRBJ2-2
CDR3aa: CATKPALNTGELFF
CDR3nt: TGTGCCACTAAGCCCGCCCTGAACACCGGGGAGCTGTTTTTT

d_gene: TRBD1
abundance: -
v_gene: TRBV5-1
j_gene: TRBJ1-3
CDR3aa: CASSTQTGSGNTIYF
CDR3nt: TGCGCCAGCAGCACACAGACAGGGAGTGGAAACACCATATATTTT

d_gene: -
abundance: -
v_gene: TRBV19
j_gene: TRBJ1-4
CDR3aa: CASSIRGTREKLFF
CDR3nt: TGTGCCAGTAGTATTAGGGGGACACGTGAAAAACTGTTTTTT

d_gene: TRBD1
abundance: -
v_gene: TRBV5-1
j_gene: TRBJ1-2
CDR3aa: CASSLARTGANYGYTF
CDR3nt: TGCGCCAGCAGCTTGGCCCGGACAGGCGCTAACTATGGCTACACCTTC

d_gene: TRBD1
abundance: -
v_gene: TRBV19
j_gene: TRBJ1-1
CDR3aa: CASSPDRGLLGTEAFF
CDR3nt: TGTGCCAGTAGTCCGGACAGGGGGCTTCTGGGCACTGAAGCTTTCTTT

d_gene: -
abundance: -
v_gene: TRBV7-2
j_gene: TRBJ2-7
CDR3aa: CASSHSYEQYF
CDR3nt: TGTGCCAGCAGTCATAGCTACGAGCAGTACTTC

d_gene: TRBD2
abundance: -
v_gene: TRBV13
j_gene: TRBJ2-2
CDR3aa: CASSSSGGRNTGELFF
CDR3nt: TGTGCCAGCAGTTCATCGGGGGGAAGGAACACCGGGGAGCTGTTTTTT

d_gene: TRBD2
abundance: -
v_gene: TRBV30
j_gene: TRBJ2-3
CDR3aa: CAWSRAGGKDTQYF
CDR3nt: TGTGCCTGGAGCCGAGCGGGGGGCAAGGATACGCAGTATTTT

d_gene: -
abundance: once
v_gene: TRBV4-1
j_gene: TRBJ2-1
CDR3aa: CASSLRGGSYNEQFF
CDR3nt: TGCGCCAGCAGCCTTAGAGGGGGCTCCTACAATGAGCAGTTCTTC

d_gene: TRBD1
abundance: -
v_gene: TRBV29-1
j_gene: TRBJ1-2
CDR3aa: CSARTGGDYGYTF
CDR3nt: TGCAGCGCCCGGACAGGAGGGGACTATGGCTACACCTTC

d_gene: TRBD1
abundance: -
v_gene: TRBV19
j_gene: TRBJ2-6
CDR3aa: CASRPGTGGAGGAGANVLTF
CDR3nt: TGTGCCAGTAGGCCCGGGACAGGGGGCGCAGGAGGCGCTGGGGCCAACGTCCTGACTTTC

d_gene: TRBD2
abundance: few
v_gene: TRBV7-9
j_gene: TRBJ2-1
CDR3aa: CASSLGGGGSYNEQFF
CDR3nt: TGTGCCAGCAGCTTAGGTGGCGGGGGGTCTTACAATGAGCAGTTCTTC

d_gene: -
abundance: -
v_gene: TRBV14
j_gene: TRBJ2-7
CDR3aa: CASSQDLGISYEQYF
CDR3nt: TGTGCCAGCAGCCAAGATCTCGGGATATCCTACGAGCAGTACTTC

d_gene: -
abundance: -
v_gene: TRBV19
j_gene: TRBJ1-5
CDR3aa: CASSNGGWEPQHF
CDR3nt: TGTGCCAGTAGTAACGGGGGATGGGAGCCCCAGCATTTT

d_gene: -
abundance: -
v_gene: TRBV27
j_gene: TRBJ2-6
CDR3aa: CASSLSPENGANVLTF
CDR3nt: TGTGCCAGCAGTTTATCGCCAGAAAATGGGGCCAACGTCCTGACTTTC

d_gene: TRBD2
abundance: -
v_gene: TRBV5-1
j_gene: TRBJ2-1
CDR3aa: CASSSVTGGYNEQFF
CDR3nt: TGCGCCAGCAGCTCTGTGACGGGGGGCTACAATGAGCAGTTCTTC

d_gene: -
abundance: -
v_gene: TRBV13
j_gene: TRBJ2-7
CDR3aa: CASSLLGGTERDEQYF
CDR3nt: TGTGCCAGCAGCTTGCTTGGAGGGACAGAGCGTGACGAGCAGTACTTC

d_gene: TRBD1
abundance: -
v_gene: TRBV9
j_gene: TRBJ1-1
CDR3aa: CASSAMPGQGTASTEAFF
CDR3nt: TGTGCCAGCAGCGCGATGCCGGGACAGGGAACGGCGAGCACTGAAGCTTTCTTT

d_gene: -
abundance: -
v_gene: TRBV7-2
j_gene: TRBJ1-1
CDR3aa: CASSLEPLRDTEAFF
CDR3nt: TGTGCCAGCAGCTTAGAACCCCTCAGGGATACTGAAGCTTTCTTT

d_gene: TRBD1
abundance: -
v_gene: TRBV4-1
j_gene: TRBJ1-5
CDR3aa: CASSQRALGQGQPQHF
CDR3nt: TGCGCCAGCAGCCAGAGGGCTTTGGGACAGGGACAGCCCCAGCATTTT

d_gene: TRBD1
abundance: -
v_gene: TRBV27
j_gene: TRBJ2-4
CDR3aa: CASSFSGQGVKNIQYF
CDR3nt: TGTGCCAGCAGTTTCTCGGGACAGGGGGTCAAAAACATTCAGTACTTC

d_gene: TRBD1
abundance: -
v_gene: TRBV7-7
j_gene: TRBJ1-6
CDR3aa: CASSTRTGGDSPLHF
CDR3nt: TGTGCCAGCAGCACGCGGACAGGGGGCGATTCACCCCTCCACTTT

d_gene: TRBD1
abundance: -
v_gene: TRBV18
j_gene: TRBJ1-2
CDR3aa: CASSRGTGGNYGYTF
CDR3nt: TGTGCCAGCTCACGGGGGACAGGGGGCAACTATGGCTACACCTTC

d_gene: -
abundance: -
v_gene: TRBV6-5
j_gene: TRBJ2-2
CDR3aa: CASSYSPAEGTGELFF
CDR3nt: TGTGCCAGCAGTTACTCGCCCGCAGAGGGTACCGGGGAGCTGTTTTTT

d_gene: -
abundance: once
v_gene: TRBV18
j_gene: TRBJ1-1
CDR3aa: CASSPIRETEAFF
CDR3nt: TGTGCCAGCTCACCGATACGGGAGACTGAAGCTTTCTTT

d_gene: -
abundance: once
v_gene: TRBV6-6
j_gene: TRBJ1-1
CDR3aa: CASSSTHGGVGTEAFF
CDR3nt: TGTGCCAGCAGCTCGACTCACGGGGGGGTCGGCACTGAAGCTTTCTTT

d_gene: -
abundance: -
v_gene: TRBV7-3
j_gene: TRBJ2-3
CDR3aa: CASSLSRADTQYF
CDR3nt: TGTGCCAGCAGCTTATCCCGAGCCGATACGCAGTATTTT

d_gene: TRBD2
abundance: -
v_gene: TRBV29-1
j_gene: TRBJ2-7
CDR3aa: CSVDGGGSYEQYF
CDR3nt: TGCAGCGTTGATGGCGGGGGTTCCTACGAGCAGTACTTC

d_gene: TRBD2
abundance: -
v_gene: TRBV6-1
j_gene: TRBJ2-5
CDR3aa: CARGGVVGETQYF
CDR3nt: TGTGCCAGGGGGGGGGTAGTCGGAGAGACCCAGTACTTC

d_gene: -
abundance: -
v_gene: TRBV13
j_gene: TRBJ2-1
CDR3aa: CASSLESGQRDHNEQFF
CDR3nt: TGTGCCAGCAGCTTAGAGTCCGGACAGAGGGATCACAATGAGCAGTTCTTC

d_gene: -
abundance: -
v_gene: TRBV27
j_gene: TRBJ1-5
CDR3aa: CASSLSPDMADNQPQHF
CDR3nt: TGTGCCAGCAGTTTATCTCCGGACATGGCGGACAATCAGCCCCAGCATTTT

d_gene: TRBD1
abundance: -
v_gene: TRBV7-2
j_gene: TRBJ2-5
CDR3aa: CASSFTGVQETQYF
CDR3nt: TGTGCCAGCAGCTTTACAGGGGTTCAAGAGACCCAGTACTTC

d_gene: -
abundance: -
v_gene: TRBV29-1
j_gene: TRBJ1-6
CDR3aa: CSVGIGGKNSPLHF
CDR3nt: TGCAGCGTTGGAATAGGAGGGAAAAATTCCCCCCTCCACTTT